These 7 T cell receptor beta chains were all obtained from the same sample, sequenced in a study of shared clonotypes between healthy human individuals. Repertoires were generated with immunoSEQ multiplex PCR, while TCRdb's copy carries only in-frame clones and drops some. The sample has roughly 300,000 clones; around 79% are singletons. The specimen sequenced was memory CD4+ T cells sorted from blood. The subset: CD45RA-negative fraction. These receptors were collected from a man aged 25 to 45 in good health.

The rearrangement uses TRBV7-9 and TRBJ1-6; D is ambiguous. Germline CDR1 is SEHNR and CDR2 is FQNEAQ (reference sequence). V lost 7 bases and J lost 6, with 10 bases in between. This CDR3 is built from 13 residues. Here the CDR3 DNA reads TGTGCCAGCAAAGAGAGAGCTAATTCACCCCTCCACTTT. This translates into CASKERANSPLHF.

V is TRBV5-6 and J is TRBJ2-3; 9 positions match TRBD1. Losses at the gene ends were 3 bases for V and 0 bases for J; bases not matched to a gene: 5. Germline V gene data show CDR1 as SGHDT and CDR2 as YYEEEE. CDR3 size: 16 residues. CDR3: CASSSTGGPSTDTQYF. CDR3 DNA sequence: TGTGCCAGCAGCTCTACAGGGGGCCCTAGCACAGATACGCAGTATTTT.

The rearrangement links TRBV18 to TRBJ2-7, with D uncertain. In germline, CDR1 is KGHSH, CDR2 LQKENI. Trimming stripped 4 bases from V and 0 bases from J, with 10 bases between. The CDR3 length is 14 residues. The CDR3 is CASSQAIGSYEQYF. CDR3 sequence (DNA): TGTGCCAGCTCACAAGCGATCGGCTCCTACGAGCAGTACTTC.

The rearrangement links TRBV5-8 to TRBJ2-2, with TRBD1 identical over 8 bases. Trimming cost V 4 bases and J 1 base; bases outside gene matches: 6. The CDR3 is 16 residues long. Germline CDR1 and CDR2: SGHTS and YDEGEE. This CDR3 is CASSQGASWNTGELFF. The CDR3 nucleotides are TGTGCCAGCAGCCAGGGGGCTAGCTGGAACACCGGGGAGCTGTTTTTT.

This clone has just one count. CDR3 in amino acids: CASSGLAGQDTQYF. The CDR3 DNA sequence: TGTGCCAGCAGCGGACTAGCAGGTCAGGATACGCAGTATTTT. The V call is TRBV9, the J call TRBJ2-3, with 7 bases that match TRBD2. The CDR3 runs to 14 residues. Germline loops: CDR1 SGDLS, CDR2 YYNGEE. V was pared by 3 bases and J by 6 bases, with 7 bases of the junction left unmatched.

This chain uses TRBV5-1 with TRBJ1-4; D possibly corresponds to TRBD1 (6 bases). The CDR3 runs 14 residues. The germline V gene has CDR1 SGHRS and CDR2 YFSETQ. Trimming stripped 2 bases from V and 2 bases from J, with 7 bases between. The CDR3 spells CASSLQGTNEKLFF. The CDR3 nucleotides read TGCGCCAGCAGCTTACAGGGTACTAATGAAAAACTGTTTTTT.

The chain links TRBV25-1 to TRBJ1-2, with TRBD1 matching over 10 bases. The CDR3 is 14 amino acids. Per germline, CDR1 MGHDK and CDR2 SYGVNS. V gave up 5 bases and J gave up 4 bases; unmatched junction bases: 4. DNA of the CDR3: TGTGCCAGCAGTAGGACAGGGGGGAGCTATGGCTACACCTTC. It codes for CASSRTGGSYGYTF.